The 18 T cell receptor beta chains in this list originate from one sample, sequenced in a study of PD-1 blockade in classical Hodgkin lymphoma. Produced via immunoSEQ multiplex PCR; TCRdb's table is partial and in-frame only. The profile shows 60,000 or so clones, more than 75% of them singletons. Patients all relapsed after autologous stem cell transplantation, and there was variation in brentuximab vedotin exposure. Sequencing used peripheral blood mononuclear cells (PBMCs), obtained at baseline. These TCRs come from a human donor with classical Hodgkin lymphoma.

The V gene is TRBV27, the J gene TRBJ2-5; D may be TRBD1 (6 bases). This CDR3 region has 15 residues. Per the germline V gene, CDR1 is MNHEY and CDR2 is SMNVEV (reference sequence). With 2 bases removed from V and 2 bases from J, the gap between germline ends came to 12 bases. The CDR3 loop is CASSLQGLAQETQYF. The DNA for the CDR3 is TGTGCCAGCAGTTTACAGGGGTTGGCTCAAGAGACCCAGTACTTC.

The genes are TRBV5-6 and TRBJ2-5, with 10 bases fitting TRBD2. CDR3 length: 14 residues. Trimming took 3 bases from V and 4 from J; bases not matched to a gene: 3. CDR1 and CDR2 (germline): SGHDT, YYEEEE. In nucleotides, the CDR3 is TGTGCCAGCAGCTCTAGCGGGGGAGGAGAGACCCAGTACTTC. As protein: CASSSSGGGETQYF.

The chain has TRBV7-9 and TRBJ1-1, with TRBD1 matching over 11 bases. This CDR3 has 15 residues. Germline V gene lookup returns CDR1 SEHNR and CDR2 FQNEAQ (reference sequence). V trimming: 5 bases; J trimming: 4 bases; junction bases outside the gene matches: 6. CDR3 DNA: TGTGCCAGCAGCATGGACAGGGGGCAGGGCACTGAAGCTTTCTTT. Its protein is CASSMDRGQGTEAFF.

V gene TRBV11-2 combines with J gene TRBJ2-1; no clear D. Germline-derived CDR1 and CDR2 are SGHAT and FQNNGV. Trimming took 0 bases from V and 1 from J, leaving 10 bases between them. The CDR3 runs 16 residues. The CDR3 is CASSLDGGLSYNEQFF. The CDR3 region has the DNA TGTGCCAGCAGCTTAGATGGTGGCTTATCCTACAATGAGCAGTTCTTC. Using reference TRBV11-2 and TRBJ2-1 for the parts outside the CDR3, the full variable domain is EAGVAQSPRYKIIEKRQSVAFWCNPISGHATLYWYQQILGQGPKLLIQFQNNGVVDDSQLPKDRFSAERLKGVDSTLKIQPAKLEDSAVYLCASSLDGGLSYNEQFFGPGTRLTVL.

V usage is TRBV15 and J usage is TRBJ1-2; D is uncertain. Germline values: CDR1 LNHNV, CDR2 YYDKDF (reference sequence). V was shortened by 0 bases and J by 8 bases, with 16 bases between the two germline ends. This CDR3 is built from 15 residues. CDR3 protein: CATSRDRTALEGYTF. The CDR3 nucleotides are TGTGCCACCAGCAGAGATCGGACGGCGCTGGAGGGCTACACCTTC.

The chain couples TRBV27 to TRBJ2-7; D could derive from TRBD1 or TRBD2 (5 bases each). This CDR3 has 13 residues. Germline CDR1 is MNHEY and CDR2 is SMNVEV (reference sequence). Trimming took 6 bases from V and 3 from J, leaving 12 bases between them. CDR3 sequence (DNA): TGTGCCAGCAGGGCCGGGACCCACTACGAGCAGTACTTC. This gives the protein CASRAGTHYEQYF.

The chain carries TRBV19 and TRBJ2-5; 7 nucleotides align to TRBD1. The CDR3 spans 15 residues. With V trimmed by 5 bases and J by 1 base, 7 bases remained unmatched. Germline-derived CDR1 and CDR2 are LNHDA and SQIVND (reference sequence). CDR3 residues: CASSRRQGRQETQYF. As DNA, the CDR3 is TGTGCCAGTAGTCGACGACAGGGACGCCAAGAGACCCAGTACTTC.

V gene TRBV4-1 combines with J gene TRBJ2-3; D remains ambiguous. Germline CDR1 is MGHRA and CDR2 is YSYEKL. CDR3 length: 12 amino acids. V was cut by 4 bases and J by 5 bases, with 7 bases left in between. CDR3 amino acids: CASSPNLDTQYF. CDR3 sequence (DNA): TGCGCCAGCAGCCCTAATCTAGATACGCAGTATTTT.

The CDR3 loop is CASSQGPNIQYF. The CDR3 DNA reads TGTGCCAGCAGCCAAGGGCCAAACATTCAGTACTTC. The V call is TRBV14, the J call TRBJ2-4; D gene ambiguous. Looked up from germline, CDR1 is SGHDN and CDR2 is FVKESK. This CDR3 comprises 12 residues. Trimming took 1 base from V and 6 from J, leaving 4 bases between them.

This clone was counted only a few times. The chain uses TRBV28 and TRBJ2-2; 7 bases agree with TRBD1. Trimming cost V 6 bases and J 7 bases; bases outside gene matches: 5. Germline-derived CDR1 and CDR2 are MDHEN and SYDVKM. The CDR3 is 13 amino acids. The CDR3 reads CASRRQGGGELFF. The CDR3 DNA reads as TGTGCCAGCAGGCGACAGGGCGGCGGGGAGCTGTTTTTT.

The chain couples TRBV11-2 to TRBJ2-2, with D possibly matching TRBD2 (6 bases). Trimming removed 2 bases from V and 0 bases from J, with 19 bases in between. The germline V gene encodes CDR1 SGHAT and CDR2 FQNNGV. The CDR3 totals 19 residues. The CDR3 bases are TGTGCCAGCAGCTTATCCCCCGCATCCGGGACTTCGAACACCGGGGAGCTGTTTTTT. It translates to CASSLSPASGTSNTGELFF.

The chain employs TRBV9 and TRBJ1-5; D is possibly TRBD1 (5 bases). Deletions cut 6 bases from V and 5 bases from J, with 15 bases between. Germline values: CDR1 SGDLS, CDR2 YYNGEE. The CDR3 loop spans 14 amino acids. CDR3 nucleotides: TGTGCCAGCATCCCCCGGGGGGGTGATCAGCCCCAGCATTTT. It encodes CASIPRGGDQPQHF.

This chain connects TRBV19 to TRBJ2-4, with D tentatively TRBD1 (6 bases). The V gene's germline CDR1 is LNHDA and CDR2 SQIVND (reference sequence). Trimming took off 5 bases at V and 2 bases at J, with 19 bases between the two ends. CDR3 size: 17 residues. CDR3 bases: TGTGCCAGTAGTCCATTACAGGGAAGTTTTTCCAAAAACATTCAGTACTTC. This codes for CASSPLQGSFSKNIQYF. The full variable domain, completed using reference TRBV19 and TRBJ2-4, is DGGITQSPKYLFRKEGQNVTLSCEQNLNHDAMYWYRQDPGQGLRLIYYSQIVNDFQKGDIAEGYSVSREKKESFPLTVTSAQKNPTAFYLCASSPLQGSFSKNIQYFGAGTRLSVL.

This clone was seen only once. The chain is built from TRBV19 and TRBJ1-1; no firm D call. CDR1 is LNHDA and CDR2 is SQIVND in the germline V gene (reference sequence). The CDR3 has 13 amino acids. V dropped 7 bases and J dropped 1 base, with 10 bases sitting between them. DNA for the CDR3: TGTGCCAGTACCCTTACAAGGAACACTGAAGCTTTCTTT. It codes for CASTLTRNTEAFF.

The rearrangement joins TRBV25-1 to TRBJ2-7; 10 positions agree with TRBD2. This CDR3 region has 14 residues. The V gene end was trimmed by 4 bases and the J gene end by 3 bases; junction bases not matched to a gene: 3. Germline CDR1 reads MGHDK; CDR2 reads SYGVNS. The CDR3 loop reads CASSVPSGSYEQYF. Here the CDR3 DNA reads TGTGCCAGCAGTGTCCCTAGCGGGAGCTACGAGCAGTACTTC.

The J gene is TRBJ2-7, the V gene TRBV29-1; 15 bases are shared with TRBD2. Germline-derived CDR1 and CDR2 are SQVTM and ANQGSEA. V lost 5 bases and J lost 6; bases outside the gene matches: 2. CDR3 size: 13 residues. DNA of the CDR3: TGCAGCGTTATGGGACTAGCGGGGGGCGAGCAGTACTTC. This codes for CSVMGLAGGEQYF.

This clone has only a few counts. CDR3: CASSLGIYEQYF. In DNA form, the CDR3 reads TGTGCCAGCAGCTTAGGCATCTACGAGCAGTACTTC. The genes are TRBV11-1 and TRBJ2-7; the D is unclear. CDR1 and CDR2 (germline): SGHAT, FQDESV (reference sequence). V shed 1 base and J shed 3 bases, with 4 bases lying between them. This CDR3 has 12 amino acids.

The chain carries TRBV10-3 and TRBJ2-1; 10 bases agree with TRBD2. Losses at the gene ends were 4 bases for V and 7 bases for J; bases not matched to a gene: 10. Germline CDR1 ENHRY, CDR2 SYGVKD. This CDR3 spans 16 amino acids. DNA for the CDR3: TGTGCCATCAGTGTTCCTCAAGCGGGAGGGTCAAATGAGCAGTTCTTC. This sequence encodes CAISVPQAGGSNEQFF.